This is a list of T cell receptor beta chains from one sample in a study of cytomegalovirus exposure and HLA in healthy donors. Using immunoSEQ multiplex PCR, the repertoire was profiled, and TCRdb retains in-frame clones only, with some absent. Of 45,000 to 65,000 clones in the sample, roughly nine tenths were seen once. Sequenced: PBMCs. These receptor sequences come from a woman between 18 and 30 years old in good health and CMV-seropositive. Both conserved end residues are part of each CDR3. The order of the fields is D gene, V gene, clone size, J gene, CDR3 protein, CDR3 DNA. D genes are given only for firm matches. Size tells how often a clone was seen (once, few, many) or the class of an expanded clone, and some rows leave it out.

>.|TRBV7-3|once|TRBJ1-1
CASSPAPDTEAFF
TGTGCCAGCAGCCCTGCCCCGGACACTGAAGCTTTCTTT
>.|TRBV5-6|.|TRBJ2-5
CASSLALQGETQYF
TGTGCCAGCAGCTTGGCCCTGCAGGGAGAGACCCAGTACTTC
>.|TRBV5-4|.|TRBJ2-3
CASSLSGGPGTDTQYF
TGTGCCAGCAGCTTATCGGGGGGCCCTGGCACAGATACGCAGTATTTT
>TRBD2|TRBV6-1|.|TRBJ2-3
CASSRTGLATDTQYF
TGTGCCAGCAGTCGAACCGGACTAGCGACAGATACGCAGTATTTT
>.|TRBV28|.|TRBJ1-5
CASSSGDRLSNQPQHF
TGTGCCAGCAGTTCGGGGGACCGACTTAGCAATCAGCCCCAGCATTTT
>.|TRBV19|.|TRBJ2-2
CASSIATAPNTGELFF
TGTGCCAGTAGTATTGCGACAGCTCCGAACACCGGGGAGCTGTTTTTT
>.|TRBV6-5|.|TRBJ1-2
CASSYSIRSGGYTF
TGTGCCAGCAGTTACTCGATTCGGTCGGGGGGCTACACCTTC
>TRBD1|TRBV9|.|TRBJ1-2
CASSATGDGYTF
TGTGCCAGCAGCGCGACAGGGGATGGCTACACCTTC
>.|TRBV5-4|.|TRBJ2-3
CASSLVGLIRDTQYF
TGTGCCAGCAGCTTGGTCGGGTTAATCAGAGATACGCAGTATTTT
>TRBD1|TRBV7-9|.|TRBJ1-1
CASSARDRENTEAFF
TGTGCCAGCAGCGCAAGGGACAGAGAGAACACTGAAGCTTTCTTT
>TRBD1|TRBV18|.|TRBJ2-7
CASSPGTAFFEQYF
TGTGCCAGCTCGCCCGGGACAGCGTTTTTCGAGCAGTACTTC
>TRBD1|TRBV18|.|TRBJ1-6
CASSPLAQGDSPLHF
TGTGCCAGCTCACCGCTGGCGCAGGGGGATTCACCCCTCCACTTT
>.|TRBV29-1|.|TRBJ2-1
CSVGQLGQRYNEQFF
TGCAGCGTTGGTCAGCTCGGACAGAGATACAATGAGCAGTTCTTC
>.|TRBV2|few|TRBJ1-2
CASSVQGYGYTF
TGTGCCAGCAGTGTACAGGGCTATGGCTACACCTTC
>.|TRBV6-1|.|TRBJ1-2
CASSVSRGNYGYTF
TGTGCCAGCAGTGTATCGCGGGGGAACTATGGCTACACCTTC
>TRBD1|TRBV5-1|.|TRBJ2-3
CASSPGQGIIPDTQYF
TGCGCCAGCAGCCCCGGACAGGGGATAATCCCAGATACGCAGTATTTT
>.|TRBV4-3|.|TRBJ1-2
CASSQEAWQVGGYTF
TGCGCCAGCAGCCAAGAGGCTTGGCAGGTGGGTGGCTACACCTTC
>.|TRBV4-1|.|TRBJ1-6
CASSQEAGNSPLHF
TGCGCCAGCAGCCAAGAGGCAGGGAATTCACCCCTCCACTTT
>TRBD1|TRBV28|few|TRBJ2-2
CASSVGGQGGTGELFF
TGTGCCAGCAGCGTAGGGGGACAGGGTGGCACCGGGGAGCTGTTTTTT
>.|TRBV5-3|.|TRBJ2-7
CARSLSPVLSYEQYF
TGTGCCAGAAGCTTGAGTCCAGTGCTCTCCTACGAGCAGTACTTC
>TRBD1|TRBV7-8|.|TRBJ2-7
CASSHRDRGGSYEQYF
TGTGCCAGCAGCCACCGGGACAGGGGTGGGTCCTACGAGCAGTACTTC
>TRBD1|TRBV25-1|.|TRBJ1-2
CASSDQTGGYGYTF
TGTGCCAGCAGTGACCAGACAGGGGGCTATGGCTACACCTTC
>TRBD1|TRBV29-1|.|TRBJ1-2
CSVVQGGGYTF
TGCAGCGTTGTACAGGGGGGTGGCTACACCTTC
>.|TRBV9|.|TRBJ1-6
CASSVDIVGATRGDSPLHF
TGTGCCAGCAGCGTAGATATCGTGGGGGCCACCCGAGGGGATTCACCCCTCCACTTT
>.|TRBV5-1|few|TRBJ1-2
CASSPLAVGGYTF
TGCGCCAGCAGCCCTTTGGCTGTTGGTGGCTACACCTTC
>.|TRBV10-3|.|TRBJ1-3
CAISEQAASGNTIYF
TGTGCCATCAGTGAACAGGCCGCCTCTGGAAACACCATATATTTT
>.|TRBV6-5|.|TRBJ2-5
CASSSLGGSQETQYF
TGTGCCAGCAGTTCGTTGGGGGGATCCCAAGAGACCCAGTACTTC
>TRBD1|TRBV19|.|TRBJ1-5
CASTTGGNQPQHF
TGTGCCAGTACGACAGGGGGCAATCAGCCCCAGCATTTT
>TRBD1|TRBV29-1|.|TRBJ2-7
CSVRTGAGVYEQYF
TGCAGCGTGAGGACAGGGGCAGGGGTGTACGAGCAGTACTTC
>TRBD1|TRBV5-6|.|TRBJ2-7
CASSDSGQGGHEQYF
TGTGCCAGCAGCGACTCGGGACAGGGGGGCCACGAGCAGTACTTC
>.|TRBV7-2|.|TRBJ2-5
CASSFGASSWETQYF
TGTGCCAGCAGCTTTGGGGCTTCGAGCTGGGAGACCCAGTACTTC
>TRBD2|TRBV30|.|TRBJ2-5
CAWSVAKLAGETQYF
TGTGCCTGGAGTGTTGCTAAACTAGCGGGGGAGACCCAGTACTTC
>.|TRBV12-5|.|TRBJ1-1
CASASMNTEAFF
TGTGCTAGTGCCAGTATGAACACTGAAGCTTTCTTT
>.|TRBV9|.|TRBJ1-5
CASSPTSRLNQPQHF
TGTGCCAGCAGCCCCACGAGCAGGCTCAATCAGCCCCAGCATTTT
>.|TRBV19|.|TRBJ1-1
CASSRDTYTEAFF
TGTGCCAGTAGTCGGGACACCTACACTGAAGCTTTCTTT
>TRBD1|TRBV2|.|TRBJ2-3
CASSEVGTGGDTQYF
TGTGCCAGCAGTGAAGTGGGGACAGGGGGAGATACGCAGTATTTT
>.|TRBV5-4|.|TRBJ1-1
CASSLQGTPTTEAFF
TGTGCCAGCAGCTTACAGGGTACCCCGACCACTGAAGCTTTCTTT
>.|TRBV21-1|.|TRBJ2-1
CASSINPGTSGSSYNEQFF
TGTGCCAGCAGCATCAACCCCGGGACTAGCGGGAGCTCCTACAATGAGCAGTTCTTC
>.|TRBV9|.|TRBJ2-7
CASSAQAFSYEQYF
TGTGCCAGCAGCGCCCAGGCTTTCTCCTACGAGCAGTACTTC
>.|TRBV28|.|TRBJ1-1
CASILLPRTKRGDTEAFF
TGTGCCAGCATCCTTCTTCCTCGGACAAAACGGGGGGACACTGAAGCTTTCTTT
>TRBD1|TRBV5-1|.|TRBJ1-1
CASSLKGDRNPLNTEAFF
TGCGCCAGCAGCTTGAAAGGGGACAGAAATCCCTTGAACACTGAAGCTTTCTTT
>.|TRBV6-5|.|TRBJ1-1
CASSPRGATEAFF
TGTGCCAGCAGTCCTCGGGGGGCCACTGAAGCTTTCTTT
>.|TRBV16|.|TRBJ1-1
CASSGGGEAFF
TGTGCCAGCAGCGGGGGGGGTGAAGCTTTCTTT
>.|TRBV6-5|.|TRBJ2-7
CASRHNRLPIYEQYF
TGTGCCAGCAGACATAACAGGTTACCTATCTACGAGCAGTACTTC
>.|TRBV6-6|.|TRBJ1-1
CATRQRGGTEAFF
TGTGCCACCAGGCAGAGGGGGGGGACTGAAGCTTTCTTT
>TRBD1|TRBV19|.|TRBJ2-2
CATDRGHTGELFF
TGTGCCACCGACAGGGGGCACACCGGGGAGCTGTTTTTT
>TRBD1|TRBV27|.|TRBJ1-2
CASSLSGDRVVRGYTF
TGTGCCAGCAGTTTATCGGGGGACAGGGTCGTACGTGGCTACACCTTC
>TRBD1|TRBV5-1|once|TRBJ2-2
CASSLVPRGLTGELFF
TGCGCCAGCAGCTTGGTTCCCAGGGGGCTTACCGGGGAGCTGTTTTTT
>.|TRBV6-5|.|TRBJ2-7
CASSTNTYEQYF
TGTGCCAGCAGCACTAACACCTACGAGCAGTACTTC
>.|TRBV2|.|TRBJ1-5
CASSEGQGNQPQHF
TGTGCCAGCAGTGAGGGCCAGGGTAATCAGCCCCAGCATTTT
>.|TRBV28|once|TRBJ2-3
CASSLVGGAADTQYF
TGTGCCAGCAGTTTGGTGGGGGGGGCAGCAGATACGCAGTATTTT
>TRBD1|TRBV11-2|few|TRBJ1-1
CASSLGTAAFF
TGTGCCAGCAGCCTGGGGACAGCGGCTTTCTTT
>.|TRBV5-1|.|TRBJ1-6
CASSLMGSSYNSPLHF
TGCGCCAGCAGCTTGATGGGGAGCTCCTATAATTCACCCCTCCACTTT
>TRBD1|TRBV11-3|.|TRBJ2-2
CASSQTGDGELFF
TGTGCCAGCAGCCAGACAGGGGACGGGGAGCTGTTTTTT
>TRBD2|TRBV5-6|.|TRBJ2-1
CASSRLAGFNEQFF
TGTGCCAGCAGTCGGCTAGCGGGTTTCAATGAGCAGTTCTTC
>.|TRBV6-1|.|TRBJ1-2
CASSEARVYGYTF
TGTGCCAGCAGTGAAGCGCGGGTTTATGGCTACACCTTC